The rows below give T cell receptor beta chains drawn from one sample of a study of blood T cell repertoires in COVID-19. Sequenced by immunoSEQ multiplex PCR; TCRdb stores in-frame clones only, minus some. The sample consists of around 130,000 clones, roughly four fifths of them appearing once. Source material: peripheral blood. These receptors were taken from a human donor in a cohort sampled during active COVID-19. Both conserved end residues are part of each CDR3. The D gene is left open where the match is weak. Part of the rows lack a size; the others show once, few, many or a class for expanded clones.

J: TRBJ1-1
length: 13
D: NA
size: NA
V: TRBV12-3/TRBV12-4
CDR3: CASSLYRGTEAFF
DNA: TGTGCCAGCAGTTTATATCGAGGCACTGAAGCTTTCTTT

J: TRBJ1-2
length: 15
D: TRBD1
size: NA
V: TRBV7-9
CDR3: CASSPPGQGDYGYTF
DNA: TGTGCCAGCAGCCCTCCGGGACAGGGGGACTATGGCTACACCTTC

J: TRBJ2-7
length: 13
D: TRBD2
size: NA
V: TRBV6-4
CDR3: CASSVASGYEQYF
DNA: TGTGCCAGTTCGGTCGCTAGCGGTTACGAGCAGTACTTC

J: TRBJ2-7
length: 15
D: TRBD1
size: NA
V: TRBV6-1
CDR3: CASSDPRTGRHEQYF
DNA: TGTGCCAGCAGTGATCCGAGGACAGGGCGCCACGAGCAGTACTTC

J: TRBJ2-7
length: 17
D: NA
size: NA
V: TRBV7-9
CDR3: CASSPVRVWRESYEQYF
DNA: TGTGCCAGCAGCCCCGTCAGGGTGTGGCGCGAATCCTACGAGCAGTACTTC

J: TRBJ2-7
length: 14
D: TRBD1
size: NA
V: TRBV28
CDR3: CASRMTGGSYEQYF
DNA: TGTGCCAGCAGGATGACAGGGGGGTCCTACGAGCAGTACTTC

J: TRBJ1-6
length: 16
D: TRBD1
size: NA
V: TRBV2
CDR3: CASSAVTGGAPSPLHF
DNA: TGTGCCAGCAGTGCGGTGACAGGGGGTGCTCCTTCACCCCTCCACTTT

J: TRBJ2-7
length: 15
D: NA
size: NA
V: TRBV29-1
CDR3: CSVPSSASMGGEQYF
DNA: TGCAGCGTTCCCAGCAGTGCCTCGATGGGGGGCGAGCAGTACTTC

J: TRBJ2-7
length: 16
D: TRBD1
size: few
V: TRBV5-6
CDR3: CASSLADRIDAYEQYF
DNA: TGTGCCAGCAGCTTGGCGGACAGGATCGACGCCTACGAGCAGTACTTC

J: TRBJ1-1
length: 17
D: TRBD1
size: NA
V: TRBV19
CDR3: CASSKAEDRGKNTEAFF
DNA: TGTGCCAGTAGTAAGGCGGAGGACAGGGGGAAGAACACTGAAGCTTTCTTT

J: TRBJ1-1
length: 16
D: TRBD1
size: NA
V: TRBV6-5
CDR3: CASSYSRDRRNTEAFF
DNA: TGTGCCAGCAGTTACTCGAGGGACAGGAGGAACACTGAAGCTTTCTTT

J: TRBJ2-2
length: 13
D: NA
size: NA
V: TRBV6-6
CDR3: CASSPPGNGELFF
DNA: TGTGCCTCATCTCCCCCGGGTAACGGGGAGCTGTTTTTT

J: TRBJ1-1
length: 15
D: NA
size: NA
V: TRBV6-5
CDR3: CASSSVPTGNAEAFF
DNA: TGTGCCAGCAGTTCCGTACCGACGGGGAACGCTGAAGCTTTCTTT

J: TRBJ1-3
length: 14
D: NA
size: NA
V: TRBV3-1/TRBV3-2
CDR3: CASSRVISGNTIYF
DNA: TGTGCCAGCAGTAGAGTTATCTCTGGAAACACCATATATTTT

J: TRBJ2-1
length: 16
D: TRBD2
size: NA
V: TRBV7-7
CDR3: CASSPLLAGGSNEQFF
DNA: TGTGCTAGCAGCCCCCTACTAGCGGGGGGCTCCAATGAGCAGTTCTTC

J: TRBJ2-7
length: 14
D: NA
size: NA
V: TRBV19
CDR3: CASSLVGGTYEQYF
DNA: TGTGCCAGTAGTCTAGTGGGGGGTACCTACGAGCAGTACTTC

J: TRBJ2-7
length: 15
D: TRBD2
size: NA
V: TRBV19
CDR3: CASSAGTSGEYEQYF
DNA: TGTGCCAGTAGTGCCGGGACTAGCGGGGAATACGAGCAGTACTTC

J: TRBJ2-7
length: 14
D: TRBD1
size: NA
V: TRBV6-2/TRBV6-3
CDR3: CASSGQGLGYEQYF
DNA: TGTGCCAGCAGTGGACAGGGTCTGGGCTACGAGCAGTACTTC

J: TRBJ1-2
length: 12
D: NA
size: NA
V: TRBV30
CDR3: CAWSPAGHGYTF
DNA: TGTGCCTGGAGCCCGGCGGGGCATGGCTACACCTTC

J: TRBJ1-5
length: 16
D: TRBD1
size: NA
V: TRBV29-1
CDR3: CSVEGLRGQGHQPQHF
DNA: TGCAGCGTTGAAGGCCTGAGGGGGCAGGGGCATCAGCCCCAGCATTTT

J: TRBJ1-1
length: 16
D: TRBD1
size: NA
V: TRBV5-6
CDR3: CASTLGQGVMNTEAFF
DNA: TGTGCCAGCACCCTGGGACAGGGGGTCATGAACACTGAAGCTTTCTTT

J: TRBJ1-5
length: 17
D: TRBD1
size: NA
V: TRBV18
CDR3: CASSPQQGAGSNQPQHF
DNA: TGTGCCAGCTCACCACAACAGGGGGCGGGTAGCAATCAGCCCCAGCATTTT

J: TRBJ2-7
length: 14
D: TRBD2
size: NA
V: TRBV5-6
CDR3: CASSFGLADYEQYF
DNA: TGTGCCAGCAGTTTCGGACTAGCGGATTACGAGCAGTACTTC

J: TRBJ2-7
length: 13
D: NA
size: few
V: TRBV7-8
CDR3: CASSFDSLYEQYF
DNA: TGTGCCAGCAGCTTCGACAGTCTCTACGAGCAGTACTTC

J: TRBJ1-5
length: 15
D: NA
size: NA
V: TRBV3-1/TRBV3-2
CDR3: CASSPHAGAGQPQHF
DNA: TGTGCCAGCAGCCCCCATGCGGGGGCAGGTCAGCCCCAGCATTTT

J: TRBJ1-6
length: 14
D: TRBD1
size: NA
V: TRBV7-2
CDR3: CASSFDRGQSPLHF
DNA: TGTGCCAGCAGCTTCGACAGGGGACAGTCACCCCTCCACTTT

J: TRBJ2-7
length: 16
D: TRBD2
size: few
V: TRBV6-6
CDR3: CASSYSGREASYEQYF
DNA: TGTGCCAGCAGTTACTCGGGGCGGGAGGCCTCCTACGAGCAGTACTTC